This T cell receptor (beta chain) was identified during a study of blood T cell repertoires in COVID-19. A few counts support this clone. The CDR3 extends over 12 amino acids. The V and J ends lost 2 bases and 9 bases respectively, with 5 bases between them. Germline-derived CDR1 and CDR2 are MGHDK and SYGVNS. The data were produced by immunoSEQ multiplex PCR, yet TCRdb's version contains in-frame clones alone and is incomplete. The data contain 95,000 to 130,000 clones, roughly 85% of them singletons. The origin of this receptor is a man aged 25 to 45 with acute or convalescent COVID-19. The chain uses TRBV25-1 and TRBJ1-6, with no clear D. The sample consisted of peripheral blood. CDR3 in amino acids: CASSEGGSPLHF. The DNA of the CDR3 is TGTGCCAGCAGTGAAGGAGGTTCACCCCTCCACTTT.